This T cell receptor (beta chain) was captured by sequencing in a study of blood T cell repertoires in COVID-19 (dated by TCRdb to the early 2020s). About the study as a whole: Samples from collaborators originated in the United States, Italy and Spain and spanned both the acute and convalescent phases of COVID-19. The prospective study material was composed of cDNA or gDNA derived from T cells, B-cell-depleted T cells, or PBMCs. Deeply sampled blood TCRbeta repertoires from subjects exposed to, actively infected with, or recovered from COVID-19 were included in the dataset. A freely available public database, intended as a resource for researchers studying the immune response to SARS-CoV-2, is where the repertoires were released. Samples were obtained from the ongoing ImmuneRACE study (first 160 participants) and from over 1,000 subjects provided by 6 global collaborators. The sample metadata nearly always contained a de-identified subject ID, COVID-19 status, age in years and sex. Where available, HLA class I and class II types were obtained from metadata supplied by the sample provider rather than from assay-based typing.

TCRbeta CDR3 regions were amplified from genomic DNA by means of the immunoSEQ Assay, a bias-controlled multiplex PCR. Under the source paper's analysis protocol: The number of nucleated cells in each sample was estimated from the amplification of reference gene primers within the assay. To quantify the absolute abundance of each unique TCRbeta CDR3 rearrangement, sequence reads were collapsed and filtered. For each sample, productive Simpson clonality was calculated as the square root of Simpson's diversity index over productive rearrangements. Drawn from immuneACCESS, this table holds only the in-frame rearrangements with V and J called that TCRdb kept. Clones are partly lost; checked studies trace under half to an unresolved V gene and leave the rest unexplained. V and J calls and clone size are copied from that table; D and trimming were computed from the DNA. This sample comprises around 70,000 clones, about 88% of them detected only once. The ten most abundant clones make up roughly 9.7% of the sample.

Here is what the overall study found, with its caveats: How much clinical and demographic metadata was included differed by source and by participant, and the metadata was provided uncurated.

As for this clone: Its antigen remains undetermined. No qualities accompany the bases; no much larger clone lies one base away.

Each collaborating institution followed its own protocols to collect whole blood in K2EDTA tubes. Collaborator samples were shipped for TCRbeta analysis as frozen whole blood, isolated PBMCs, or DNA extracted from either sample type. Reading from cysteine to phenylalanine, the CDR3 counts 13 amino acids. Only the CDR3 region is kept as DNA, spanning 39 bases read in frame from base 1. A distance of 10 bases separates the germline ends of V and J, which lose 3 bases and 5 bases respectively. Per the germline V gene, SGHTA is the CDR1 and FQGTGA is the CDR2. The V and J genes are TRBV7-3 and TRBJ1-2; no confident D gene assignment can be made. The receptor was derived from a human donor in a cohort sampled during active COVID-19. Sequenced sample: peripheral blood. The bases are TGTGCCAGCAGCTTCGACAATCTTTATGGCTACACCTTC. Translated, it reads CASSFDNLYGYTF. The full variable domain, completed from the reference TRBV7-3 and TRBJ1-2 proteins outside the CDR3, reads GAGVSQTPSNKVTEKGKYVELRCDPISGHTALYWYRQSLGQGPEFLIYFQGTGAADDSGLPNDRFFAVRPEGSVSTLKIQRTERGDSAVYLCASSFDNLYGYTFGSGTRLTVV.